These 4 T cell receptor beta chains share one sample of origin, sequenced in a study of PD-1 blockade in classical Hodgkin lymphoma. The time point is: cycle 4 day 1 (C4D1), after less than 7 weeks of nivolumab. Brentuximab vedotin exposure varied, and every patient relapsed after autologous stem cell transplantation. After PBMCs were thawed, their CD8+ T cells were isolated by magnetic negative selection. TCRdb's table, derived via immunoSEQ multiplex PCR, lists solely in-frame clones and lacks some. The sample holds 7,000 or so clones, 45% to 70% seen once. Sequences were derived from CD8+ T cells from blood, sampled before the fourth cycle of nivolumab. The receptors derive from a human donor with classical Hodgkin lymphoma.

J is TRBJ1-2 and V is TRBV11-2; TRBD1 aligns across 8 bases. This CDR3 has 15 residues. CDR1 and CDR2 from the germline V gene are SGHAT and FQNNGV. V lost 5 bases, J lost 3 bases, and 8 bases stayed unmatched. CDR3 bases: TGTGCCAGCAGCCCGTTTCCGACAGGGGACTATGGCTACACCTTC. It translates to CASSPFPTGDYGYTF.

This clone was found once. The chain carries TRBV4-2 and TRBJ2-7; D might be TRBD1 or TRBD2, each matching 5 bases. Looked up from germline, CDR1 is LGHNA and CDR2 is YNFKEQ. The CDR3 covers 16 residues. The V end lost 0 bases, the J end lost 3 bases, and 15 bases lay between the germline ends. In DNA form, the CDR3 reads TGTGCCAGCAGCCAAGATTATCGGGACGGATACTACGAGCAGTACTTC. It encodes CASSQDYRDGYYEQYF.

The V gene is TRBV30, the J gene TRBJ1-1; possibly TRBD1 for D (6 bases). The CDR3 extends over 13 amino acids. V was cut by 4 bases and J by 4 bases, with 13 bases left in between. CDR1 is GTSNPN and CDR2 is SVGIG in the germline V gene (reference sequence). In DNA, the CDR3 is TGTGCCTGGATTGGGGGCGGGGGCACTGAAGCTTTCTTT. It encodes CAWIGGGGTEAFF.

The chain has TRBV19 and TRBJ2-7, with 9 bases matching TRBD1. The CDR3 has 14 residues. V dropped 5 bases and J dropped 2; count of bases not matched to a gene: 4. Germline loops: CDR1 LNHDA, CDR2 SQIVND (reference sequence). The CDR3: CASSRDRGTYEQYF. The CDR3 DNA sequence: TGTGCCAGTAGTCGTGACAGGGGGACCTACGAGCAGTACTTC. Full variable domain (outside the CDR3, taken from reference TRBV19 and TRBJ2-7): DGGITQSPKYLFRKEGQNVTLSCEQNLNHDAMYWYRQDPGQGLRLIYYSQIVNDFQKGDIAEGYSVSREKKESFPLTVTSAQKNPTAFYLCASSRDRGTYEQYFGPGTRLTVT.